The 9 T cell receptor beta chains below come from one sample, sequenced in a study of blood T cell repertoires in COVID-19. Assay: immunoSEQ multiplex PCR; the TCRdb copy retains only in-frame clones and omits some. This sample has under 250,000 clones, with 81% found just once. Sequenced sample: peripheral blood. These receptors came from a woman aged 80 or over with acute or convalescent COVID-19.

A remark on this clone: Different DNA sequences within this sample yield the same CDR3. This chain connects TRBV6-5 to TRBJ1-1; TRBD1 is a possible D gene (5 bases). V was shortened by 0 bases and J by 5 bases, with 7 bases between the two germline ends. This CDR3 is built from 13 residues. Germline V gene data show CDR1 as MNHEY and CDR2 as SVGAGI. The CDR3: CASSYSGGTEAFF. Here the CDR3 DNA reads TGTGCCAGCAGTTACTCGGGGGGAACTGAAGCTTTCTTT.

The chain couples TRBV10-3 to TRBJ1-5; 7 nucleotides match TRBD1. Per the germline V gene, CDR1 is ENHRY and CDR2 is SYGVKD. This CDR3 has 14 residues. After removal of 9 bases from V and 0 bases from J, the junction contained 5 bases not matched to a gene. CDR3 protein: CAIATGFSNQPQHF. In DNA form, the CDR3 reads TGTGCCATTGCGACAGGGTTTAGCAATCAGCCCCAGCATTTT.

The rearrangement links TRBV6-5 to TRBJ2-1, with 7 positions matching TRBD2. CDR1 and CDR2 (germline): MNHEY, SVGAGI. The ends lost 2 bases at V and 0 bases at J; junction bases unmatched: 4. This CDR3 is 16 amino acids long. The DNA of the CDR3 is TGTGCCAGCAGTTACGATGGCGGGAGCTCCTACAATGAGCAGTTCTTC. Its protein is CASSYDGGSSYNEQFF.

The chain recombines TRBV5-1 with TRBJ1-6; the match to TRBD1 covers 7 bases. CDR3 length: 14 residues. Germline CDR1 is SGHRS and CDR2 is YFSETQ. The junction had 6 bases not matched to a gene; V was cut back by 5 bases and J by 7 bases. The CDR3 is CASSSGQENSPLHF. DNA of the CDR3: TGCGCCAGCAGTTCTGGACAGGAGAATTCACCCCTCCACTTT.

The chain couples TRBV2 to TRBJ2-3, with TRBD2 matching 7 bases. Germline values: CDR1 SNHLY, CDR2 FYNNEI. The CDR3 is 14 residues long. V trimming: 7 bases; J trimming: 2 bases; junction bases outside the gene matches: 6. The CDR3, as DNA: TGTGCCAGCAAACCCGGGGGGTCCACAGATACGCAGTATTTT. Translation: CASKPGGSTDTQYF.

This clone was detected a few times. The chain links TRBV19 to TRBJ2-2, with 8 nucleotides matching TRBD2. Losses at the gene ends were 7 bases for V and 5 bases for J; bases not matched to a gene: 9. The CDR3 is made up of 15 amino acids. Germline loops: CDR1 LNHDA, CDR2 SQIVND (reference sequence). The CDR3 here is CASTPASGSTGELFF. Here the CDR3 DNA reads TGTGCCAGTACCCCCGCGAGCGGGAGTACCGGGGAGCTGTTTTTT. Together with reference TRBV19 and TRBJ2-2, the CDR3 gives the full variable domain: DGGITQSPKYLFRKEGQNVTLSCEQNLNHDAMYWYRQDPGQGLRLIYYSQIVNDFQKGDIAEGYSVSREKKESFPLTVTSAQKNPTAFYLCASTPASGSTGELFFGEGSRLTVL.

In its sample, this clone was seen once. Other DNA sequences in the sample encode the same CDR3. This rearrangement joins TRBV9 to TRBJ2-1; 8 bases fit TRBD2. The junction had 4 bases not matched to a gene; V was cut back by 2 bases and J by 3 bases. Germline CDR1 SGDLS, CDR2 YYNGEE. The length of the CDR3 is 15 residues. In DNA form, the CDR3 reads TGTGCCAGCAGCGTCGGGACTAGGGGCTACAATGAGCAGTTCTTC. Amino acids: CASSVGTRGYNEQFF.

The chain has TRBV19 and TRBJ1-2; 8 positions agree with TRBD1. This CDR3 contains 17 residues. Per the germline V gene, CDR1 is LNHDA and CDR2 is SQIVND (reference sequence). Trimming at V came to 3 bases and at J to 3 bases, leaving 12 bases not matched to a gene. DNA of the CDR3: TGTGCCAGTAGTATTAGTAGATGGACAGGGCAAGACTATGGCTACACCTTC. Its translation: CASSISRWTGQDYGYTF.

This clone was observed once. The J gene is TRBJ2-3, the V gene TRBV13; 7 bases are shared with TRBD1. The trim removed 4 bases at V and 2 bases at J, leaving 9 bases unmatched. This CDR3 has 16 amino acids. Germline CDR1 reads PRHDT; CDR2 reads FYEKMQ (reference sequence). The CDR3 nucleotides are TGTGCCAGCAGCTCAAATACAGGGGTTCACACAGATACGCAGTATTTT. Residues: CASSSNTGVHTDTQYF.